Following are 6 T cell receptor beta chains from one sample sequenced in a study of cytomegalovirus exposure and HLA in healthy donors. PCR employed 60 Vbeta and 13 Jbeta primers. Libraries were prepared by immunoSEQ multiplex PCR; TCRdb keeps only in-frame clonotypes and omits some of them. Of under 200,000 clones in the sample, roughly two thirds were seen once. The sample was PBMCs. The source is a woman aged 40 to 49 in good health and CMV-seropositive.

J is TRBJ2-5 and V is TRBV4-2; 11 bases align to TRBD2. The assigned J gene may be wrong: the sequence end matches TRBJ2-7 better. The CDR3 has 17 residues. Per the germline V gene, CDR1 is LGHNA and CDR2 is YNFKEQ. CDR3 amino acids: CASSQDRLAGLRGEQYF. CDR3 nucleotides: TGTGCCAGCAGCCAAGATCGACTAGCGGGGCTCCGAGGCGAGCAGTACTTC.

The CDR3 nucleotides read TGTGCCAGCAGCTTGGGACAGGGAGCTGATACGCAGTATTTT. Amino acid sequence: CASSLGQGADTQYF. The chain carries TRBV13 and TRBJ2-3, with 9 bases matching TRBD1. This CDR3 has 14 amino acids. V shed 3 bases and J 6 bases; nucleotides not matched to a gene: 4. CDR1 and CDR2 from the germline V gene are PRHDT and FYEKMQ (reference sequence).

V usage is TRBV29-1 and J usage is TRBJ1-1, with 7 bases lining up with TRBD1. This CDR3 is 13 amino acids long. Germline trimming cut 7 bases from V and 5 bases from J; bases unmatched to any gene: 10. Germline loops: CDR1 SQVTM, CDR2 ANQGSEA. The CDR3 region has the DNA TGCAGCGACAGGGGCCCTCTAGGTACTGAAGCTTTCTTT. Translated: CSDRGPLGTEAFF. Supplemented by reference TRBV29-1 and TRBJ1-1, the full variable domain reads SAVISQKPSRDICQRGTSLTIQCQVDSQVTMMFWYRQQPGQSLTLIATANQGSEATYESGFVIDKFPISRPNLTFSTLTVSNMSPEDSSIYLCSDRGPLGTEAFFGQGTRLTVV.

This chain uses TRBV13 with TRBJ1-1; 7 positions agree with TRBD1. The CDR3 covers 13 residues. Germline trimming cut 5 bases from V and 6 bases from J; bases unmatched to any gene: 6. CDR1 PRHDT and CDR2 FYEKMQ come from the germline V gene (reference sequence). CDR3 loop: CASSAGTAPEAFF. DNA for the CDR3: TGTGCCAGCAGCGCCGGGACAGCCCCTGAAGCTTTCTTT.

This chain links TRBV7-8 with TRBJ1-2, with D possibly matching TRBD1 (5 bases). Deletions cut 0 bases from V and 2 bases from J, with 7 bases between. Germline V CDR1 and CDR2: SGHVS, FQNEAQ. The CDR3 covers 14 residues. CDR3 residues: CASSLARENYGYTF. In DNA, the CDR3 is TGTGCCAGCAGCTTAGCCAGGGAAAACTATGGCTACACCTTC.

The rearrangement uses TRBV2 and TRBJ1-1; 7 nucleotides match TRBD1. This CDR3 has 14 amino acids. The V gene end was trimmed by 5 bases and the J gene end by 1 base; junction bases not matched to a gene: 4. The germline V gene has CDR1 SNHLY and CDR2 FYNNEI. The CDR3 is CASSNQGGNTEAFF. As DNA, the CDR3 is TGTGCCAGCAGTAACCAGGGGGGGAACACTGAAGCTTTCTTT.